A selection of T cell receptor beta chains follows, all from one sample in a study of cytomegalovirus exposure and HLA in healthy donors. TCRdb's table, derived via immunoSEQ multiplex PCR, lists solely in-frame clones and lacks some. The sample yields some 190,000 clones, roughly 85% seen once. Sequencing was performed on PBMCs. These receptors all stem from a boy between 2 and 10 years old in good health and CMV-seronegative. The CDR3 runs from the conserved cysteine through the conserved F or W. Each record gives: V gene, clone size, D gene, J gene, CDR3 protein, CDR3 DNA. The D gene is left open where the match is weak. Not every row has a clone size; where given, it reads once, few, many or a size class.

V: TRBV5-1; size: -; D: TRBD1; J: TRBJ1-1; CDR3: CASSPGQGDTQAFF; DNA: TGCGCCAGCAGCCCGGGACAGGGGGATACTCAAGCTTTCTTT
V: TRBV2; size: -; D: -; J: TRBJ1-1; CDR3: CASSLHQSTGNTEAFF; DNA: TGTGCCAGCAGTCTGCATCAGTCGACAGGGAACACTGAAGCTTTCTTT
V: TRBV30; size: -; D: -; J: TRBJ1-4; CDR3: CAWSWQGNEKLFF; DNA: TGTGCCTGGAGTTGGCAGGGCAATGAAAAACTGTTTTTT
V: TRBV9; size: few; D: TRBD2; J: TRBJ2-1; CDR3: CASSVDPSGATYEQFF; DNA: TGTGCCAGCAGCGTAGATCCTAGCGGGGCGACTTATGAGCAGTTCTTC
V: TRBV5-4; size: -; D: TRBD1; J: TRBJ2-2; CDR3: CASSYRGPMNTGELFF; DNA: TGTGCCAGTTCTTACAGGGGCCCGATGAACACCGGGGAGCTGTTTTTT
V: TRBV28; size: once; D: -; J: TRBJ1-2; CDR3: CASSLSPGFYGYTF; DNA: TGTGCCAGCAGTTTATCTCCAGGATTCTATGGCTACACCTTC
V: TRBV28; size: -; D: TRBD1; J: TRBJ2-1; CDR3: CASSNRGARDEQFF; DNA: TGTGCCAGCAGTAACAGGGGCGCCAGAGATGAGCAGTTCTTC
V: TRBV19; size: -; D: -; J: TRBJ2-4; CDR3: CASSIFVGNSNIQYF; DNA: TGTGCCAGTAGTATTTTCGTCGGGAATTCAAACATTCAGTACTTC
V: TRBV30; size: -; D: TRBD1; J: TRBJ1-6; CDR3: CAWSVADRINSPLHF; DNA: TGTGCCTGGAGTGTAGCGGACAGGATTAATTCACCCCTCCACTTT
V: TRBV4-1; size: -; D: TRBD1; J: TRBJ1-2; CDR3: CASSQEGQGAAGGYTF; DNA: TGCGCCAGCAGCCAAGAGGGGCAGGGGGCGGCAGGTGGCTACACCTTC
V: TRBV19; size: -; D: -; J: TRBJ1-5; CDR3: CASSVSWGSLGQPQHF; DNA: TGTGCCAGTAGCGTTAGTTGGGGCAGTTTGGGTCAGCCCCAGCATTTT
V: TRBV10-3; size: -; D: TRBD2; J: TRBJ2-1; CDR3: CAISEKAWGGEQFF; DNA: TGTGCCATCAGTGAGAAGGCGTGGGGGGGTGAGCAGTTCTTC
V: TRBV28; size: -; D: TRBD1; J: TRBJ1-5; CDR3: CASSLAGGQPQHF; DNA: TGTGCCAGCAGTTTGGCAGGGGGGCAGCCCCAGCATTTT
V: TRBV13; size: -; D: -; J: TRBJ1-1; CDR3: CASSFSGTEAFF; DNA: TGTGCCAGCAGCTTCTCAGGGACTGAAGCTTTCTTT
V: TRBV4-2; size: once; D: -; J: TRBJ1-6; CDR3: CASSQDRSSPLHF; DNA: TGTGCCAGCAGCCAAGATCGGAGTTCACCCCTCCACTTT
V: TRBV5-1; size: -; D: -; J: TRBJ1-1; CDR3: CASTALGGGRRNTEAFF; DNA: TGCGCCAGCACCGCCCTAGGGGGAGGGAGGAGGAACACTGAAGCTTTCTTT
V: TRBV6-5; size: -; D: TRBD1; J: TRBJ1-4; CDR3: CASQSGGEKLFF; DNA: TGTGCCAGCCAATCAGGGGGCGAAAAACTGTTTTTT
V: TRBV6-4; size: -; D: TRBD2; J: TRBJ2-1; CDR3: CASSELAGSYNEQFF; DNA: TGTGCCAGCAGTGAACTAGCGGGGTCGTACAATGAGCAGTTCTTC
V: TRBV16; size: -; D: -; J: TRBJ2-7; CDR3: CASSQSSSVAVQYF; DNA: TGTGCCAGCAGCCAATCTTCTAGCGTCGCAGTGCAGTACTTC
V: TRBV25-1; size: -; D: -; J: TRBJ1-2; CDR3: CASSEQGYGYTF; DNA: TGTGCCAGCAGTGAACAGGGGTATGGCTACACCTTC
V: TRBV16; size: -; D: TRBD2; J: TRBJ2-3; CDR3: CASSLALAGGTDTQYF; DNA: TGTGCCAGCAGCCTCGCTCTAGCGGGGGGCACAGATACGCAGTATTTT
V: TRBV6-1; size: -; D: -; J: TRBJ1-5; CDR3: CASRDGGGNQPQHF; DNA: TGTGCCAGCAGGGACGGGGGGGGTAATCAGCCCCAGCATTTT
V: TRBV6-6; size: -; D: -; J: TRBJ1-4; CDR3: CASSPQGTDEKLFF; DNA: TGTGCCAGCAGTCCACAGGGCACGGATGAAAAACTGTTTTTT
V: TRBV6-5; size: -; D: -; J: TRBJ1-1; CDR3: CASRTPPGNTEAFF; DNA: TGTGCCAGCAGAACCCCCCCAGGGAACACTGAAGCTTTCTTT
V: TRBV27; size: -; D: TRBD2; J: TRBJ2-7; CDR3: CASSLGTTSSYEQYF; DNA: TGTGCCAGCAGTTTAGGGACTACCTCCTCCTACGAGCAGTACTTC
V: TRBV10-1; size: -; D: TRBD1; J: TRBJ2-3; CDR3: CASSPGQGLDTQYF; DNA: TGCGCCAGCAGCCCGGGACAGGGGTTAGATACGCAGTATTTT
V: TRBV6-5; size: -; D: TRBD1; J: TRBJ1-6; CDR3: CASRRDRSSPLHF; DNA: TGTGCCAGCAGACGGGACAGGAGTTCACCCCTCCACTTT
V: TRBV28; size: -; D: TRBD1; J: TRBJ2-7; CDR3: CASSIPGTGGHEQYF; DNA: TGTGCCAGCAGCATCCCCGGGACAGGGGGACACGAGCAGTACTTC
V: TRBV2; size: -; D: TRBD1; J: TRBJ2-7; CDR3: CATLGRQGYEQYF; DNA: TGTGCCACCCTAGGGAGACAGGGCTACGAGCAGTACTTC
V: TRBV7-9; size: once; D: -; J: TRBJ1-4; CDR3: CASSLGGAEANEKLFF; DNA: TGTGCCAGCAGCTTAGGTGGGGCAGAAGCTAATGAAAAACTGTTTTTT
V: TRBV5-1; size: -; D: TRBD2; J: TRBJ2-2; CDR3: CASSFQAGVSTGELFF; DNA: TGCGCCAGCAGCTTCCAAGCGGGAGTGTCCACCGGGGAGCTGTTTTTT
V: TRBV4-1; size: -; D: -; J: TRBJ2-5; CDR3: CASSSIRGETQYF; DNA: TGCGCCAGCAGCTCCATTCGGGGGGAGACCCAGTACTTC
V: TRBV2; size: -; D: -; J: TRBJ2-2; CDR3: CASKPNTGELFF; DNA: TGTGCCAGCAAGCCTAACACCGGGGAGCTGTTTTTT
V: TRBV19; size: -; D: -; J: TRBJ1-5; CDR3: CASSLRYSNQPQHF; DNA: TGTGCCAGTAGCCTGCGGTATAGCAATCAGCCCCAGCATTTT
V: TRBV15; size: -; D: TRBD1; J: TRBJ2-1; CDR3: CATSGGQVSYNEQFF; DNA: TGTGCCACCAGCGGGGGACAGGTCTCCTACAATGAGCAGTTCTTC
V: TRBV5-4; size: -; D: TRBD2; J: TRBJ2-1; CDR3: CASSHLAGGHNEQFF; DNA: TGTGCCAGCAGCCACCTAGCGGGAGGGCACAATGAGCAGTTCTTC
V: TRBV28; size: -; D: -; J: TRBJ1-2; CDR3: CASSYIGGAYGYTF; DNA: TGTGCCAGCAGTTATATTGGGGGCGCATATGGCTACACCTTC
V: TRBV9; size: once; D: -; J: TRBJ2-7; CDR3: CASSVGPTGEQYF; DNA: TGTGCCAGCAGCGTAGGCCCGACGGGTGAGCAGTACTTC
V: TRBV6-5; size: -; D: TRBD1; J: TRBJ1-5; CDR3: CASRVDRANQPQHF; DNA: TGTGCCAGCAGGGTGGACAGGGCGAATCAGCCCCAGCATTTT
V: TRBV15; size: -; D: -; J: TRBJ1-3; CDR3: CATSGDGFSGNTIYF; DNA: TGTGCCACCAGCGGAGACGGGTTCTCTGGAAACACCATATATTTT
V: TRBV4-1; size: -; D: -; J: TRBJ2-3; CDR3: CASRQLATDTQYF; DNA: TGCGCCAGCAGACAACTAGCCACAGATACGCAGTATTTT
V: TRBV7-6; size: few; D: TRBD1; J: TRBJ1-3; CDR3: CASSLIGTGTLSSGNTIYF; DNA: TGTGCCAGCAGCTTAATCGGGACAGGGACCCTTAGCTCTGGAAACACCATATATTTT
V: TRBV4-1; size: once; D: -; J: TRBJ1-2; CDR3: CASSQVGGPKLHGYTF; DNA: TGCGCCAGCAGCCAAGTAGGCGGCCCAAAGCTTCATGGCTACACCTTC
V: TRBV7-2; size: -; D: TRBD1; J: TRBJ2-1; CDR3: CASSQTRTGFSYNEQFF; DNA: TGTGCCAGCAGCCAAACGCGGACAGGGTTTTCCTACAATGAGCAGTTCTTC
V: TRBV27; size: -; D: -; J: TRBJ1-1; CDR3: CASRVVSVNTEAFF; DNA: TGTGCCAGCAGAGTAGTAAGTGTGAACACTGAAGCTTTCTTT
V: TRBV28; size: few; D: TRBD1; J: TRBJ1-2; CDR3: CASRDSRNYGYTF; DNA: TGTGCCAGTAGGGACAGCAGAAACTATGGCTACACCTTC